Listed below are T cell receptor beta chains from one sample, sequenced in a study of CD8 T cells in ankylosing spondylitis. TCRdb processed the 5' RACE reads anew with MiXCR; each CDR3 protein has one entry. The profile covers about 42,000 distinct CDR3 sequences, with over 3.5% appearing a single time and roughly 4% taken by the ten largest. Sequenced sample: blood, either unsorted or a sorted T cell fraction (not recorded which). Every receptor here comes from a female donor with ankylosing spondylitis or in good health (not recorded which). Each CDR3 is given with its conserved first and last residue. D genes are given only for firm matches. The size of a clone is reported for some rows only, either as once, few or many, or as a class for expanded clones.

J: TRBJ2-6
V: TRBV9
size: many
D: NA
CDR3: CASSDPPGWGANVLTF
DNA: TGTGCCAGCAGCGACCCTCCCGGGTGGGGGGCCAACGTCCTGACTTTC

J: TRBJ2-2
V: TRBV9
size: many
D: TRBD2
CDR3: CASSTRTSGAGELFF
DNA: TGTGCCAGCAGCACCCGGACTAGCGGGGCCGGGGAGCTGTTTTTT

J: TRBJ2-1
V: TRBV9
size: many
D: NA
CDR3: CASSDRDTHNEQFF
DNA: TGTGCCAGCAGCGACCGGGACACTCACAATGAGCAGTTCTTC

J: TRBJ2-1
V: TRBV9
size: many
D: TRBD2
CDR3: CASSVEPGLVVGRYNEQFF
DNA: TGTGCCAGCAGCGTAGAGCCGGGACTAGTAGTGGGGAGATACAATGAGCAGTTCTTC

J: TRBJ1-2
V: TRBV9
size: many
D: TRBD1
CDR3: CASSAGPVSGQANYGYTF
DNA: TGTGCCAGCAGCGCAGGACCCGTATCTGGACAGGCTAACTATGGCTACACCTTC

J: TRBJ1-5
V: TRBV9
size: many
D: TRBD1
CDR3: CASSAGQGLSNQPQHF
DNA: TGTGCCAGCAGCGCGGGACAGGGCCTGAGCAATCAGCCCCAGCATTTT

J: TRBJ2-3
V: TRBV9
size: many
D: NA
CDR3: CASSFSDRADTQYF
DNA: TGTGCCAGCAGCTTTAGCGACCGGGCAGATACGCAGTATTTT

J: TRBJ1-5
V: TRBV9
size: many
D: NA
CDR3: CASSADGQLGQPQHF
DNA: TGTGCCAGCAGCGCCGACGGACAATTGGGTCAGCCCCAGCATTTT

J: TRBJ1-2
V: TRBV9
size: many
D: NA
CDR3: CASSVGQGVRGYTF
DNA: TGTGCCAGCAGCGTAGGGCAGGGTGTTCGGGGCTACACCTTC

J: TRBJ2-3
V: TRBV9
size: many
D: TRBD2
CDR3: CASSSRLAEPTDTQYF
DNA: TGTGCCAGCAGCTCCCGACTAGCGGAGCCCACAGATACGCAGTATTTT

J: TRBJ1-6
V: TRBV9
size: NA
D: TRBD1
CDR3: CASSVEGTVGSPLHF
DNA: TGTGCCAGCAGCGTAGAAGGGACAGTTGGCTCACCCCTCCACTTT

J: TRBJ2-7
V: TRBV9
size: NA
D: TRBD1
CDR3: CASSVGDRFQYEQYF
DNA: TGTGCCAGCAGCGTCGGGGACAGGTTTCAATACGAGCAGTACTTC

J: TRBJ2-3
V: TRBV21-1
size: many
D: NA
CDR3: CASSKWGGRQCTQYF
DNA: TGTGCCAGCAGCAAGTGGGGGGGACGTCAGTGTACGCAGTATTTT

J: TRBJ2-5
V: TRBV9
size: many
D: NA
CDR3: CASSTRTGSGETQYF
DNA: TGTGCCAGCAGCACTAGGACCGGTTCGGGGGAGACCCAGTACTTC

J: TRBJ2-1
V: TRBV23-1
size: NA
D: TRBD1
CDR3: CASSQQGDPDPNEQFF
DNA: TGCGCCTCCAGTCAGCAGGGGGACCCTGACCCCAATGAGCAGTTCTTC

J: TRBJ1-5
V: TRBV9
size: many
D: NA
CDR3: CASSVGPGQENQPQHF
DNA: NA

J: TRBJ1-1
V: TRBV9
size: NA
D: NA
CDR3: CASSVEPALNTEAFF
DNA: TGTGCCAGCAGCGTAGAGCCGGCCTTGAACACTGAAGCTTTCTTT

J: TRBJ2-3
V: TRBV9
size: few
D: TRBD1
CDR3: CASSVASGQGMDTQYF
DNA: TGTGCCAGCAGCGTAGCTTCCGGACAGGGAATGGATACGCAGTATTTT

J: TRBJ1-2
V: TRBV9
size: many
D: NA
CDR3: CASSVDPGTDYGYTF
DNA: TGTGCCAGCAGCGTAGATCCCGGGACCGACTATGGCTACACCTTC

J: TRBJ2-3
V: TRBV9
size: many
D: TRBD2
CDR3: CASSSTSGGSDTQYF
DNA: TGTGCCAGCAGCAGCACTAGCGGGGGCTCAGATACGCAGTATTTT

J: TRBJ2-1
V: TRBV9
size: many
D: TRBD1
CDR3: CASSVADRVYEQFF
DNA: TGTGCCAGCAGCGTAGCGGACAGGGTCTATGAGCAGTTCTTC

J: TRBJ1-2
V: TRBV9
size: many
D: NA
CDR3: CASTFLEGSGYTF
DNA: TGTGCCAGCACCTTTCTTGAAGGTTCCGGCTACACCTTC

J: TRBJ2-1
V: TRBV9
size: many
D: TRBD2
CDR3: CASSVSGGAIEQFF
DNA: TGTGCCAGCAGCGTTAGCGGGGGGGCAATTGAGCAGTTCTTC

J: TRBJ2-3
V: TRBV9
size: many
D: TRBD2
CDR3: CASSVATGLAAGDTQYF
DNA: TGTGCCAGCAGCGTAGCTACTGGACTAGCGGCGGGAGATACGCAGTATTTT

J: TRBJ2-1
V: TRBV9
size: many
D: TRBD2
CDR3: CASSPTSGGYNEQFF
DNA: TGTGCCAGCAGCCCAACTAGCGGGGGATACAATGAGCAGTTCTTC

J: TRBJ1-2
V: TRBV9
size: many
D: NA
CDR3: CASSVDGGTNYGYTF
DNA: TGTGCCAGCAGCGTAGACGGGGGCACAAACTATGGCTACACCTTC

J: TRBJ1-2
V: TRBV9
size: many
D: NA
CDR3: CASSVEDSQSGYTF
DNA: TGTGCCAGCAGCGTAGAGGACAGCCAGAGTGGCTACACCTTC

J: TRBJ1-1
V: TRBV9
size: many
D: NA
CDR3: CASRGLNTEAFF
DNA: TGTGCCAGCAGGGGACTGAACACTGAAGCTTTCTTT

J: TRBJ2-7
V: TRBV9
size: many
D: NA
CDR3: CASSVPVPQGPYEQYF
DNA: TGTGCCAGCAGCGTACCCGTCCCACAGGGACCCTACGAGCAGTACTTC

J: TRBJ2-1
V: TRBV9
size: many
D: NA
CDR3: CASSSRPGNPDSSYNEQFF
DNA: TGTGCCAGCAGCTCTCGACCAGGGAATCCAGATAGCTCCTACAATGAGCAGTTCTTC

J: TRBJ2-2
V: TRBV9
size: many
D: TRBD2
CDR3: CASRGGMNTGELFF
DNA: TGTGCCAGCAGGGGGGGGATGAACACCGGGGAGCTGTTTTTT

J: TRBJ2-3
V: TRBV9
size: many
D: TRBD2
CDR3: CASSLRLAGGTDTQYF
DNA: TGTGCCAGCAGCCTGAGACTAGCGGGGGGGACAGATACGCAGTATTTT

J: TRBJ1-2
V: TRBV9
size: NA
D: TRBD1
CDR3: CASSEGDRRPRGYTF
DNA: TGTGCCAGCAGCGAGGGGGACAGGCGTCCTAGGGGCTACACCTTC

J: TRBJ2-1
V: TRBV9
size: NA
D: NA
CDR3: CASSVGGGGGQVDFNEQFF
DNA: TGTGCCAGCAGCGTAGGAGGAGGAGGGGGCCAGGTAGACTTCAATGAGCAGTTCTTC

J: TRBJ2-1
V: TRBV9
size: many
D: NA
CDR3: CASSPPGLAYNEQFF
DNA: TGTGCCAGCAGCCCGCCGGGACTTGCGTACAATGAGCAGTTCTTC

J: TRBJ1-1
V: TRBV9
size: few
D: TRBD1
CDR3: CASSVGQGGIEAFF
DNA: TGTGCCAGCAGCGTAGGACAGGGAGGTATAGAAGCTTTCTTT

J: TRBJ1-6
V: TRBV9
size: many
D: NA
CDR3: CASSVAGRVGLGSPLHF
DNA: TGTGCCAGCAGCGTAGCCGGGCGGGTGGGTCTTGGTTCACCCCTCCACTTT

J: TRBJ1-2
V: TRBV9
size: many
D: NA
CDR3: CASSAGLTNYGYTF
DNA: TGTGCCAGCAGCGCAGGGCTCACTAACTATGGCTACACCTTC

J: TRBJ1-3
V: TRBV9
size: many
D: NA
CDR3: CASSADGGGNTIYF
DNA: TGTGCCAGCAGCGCCGATGGAGGTGGAAACACCATATATTTT

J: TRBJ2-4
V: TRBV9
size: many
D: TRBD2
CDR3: CASSSGLAGGLAKNIQYF
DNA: TGTGCCAGCAGCTCCGGACTAGCGGGGGGACTAGCCAAAAACATTCAGTACTTC

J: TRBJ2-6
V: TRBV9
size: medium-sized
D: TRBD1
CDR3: CASSLTGVASGANVLTF
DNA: TGTGCCAGCAGCCTGACAGGGGTCGCATCTGGGGCCAACGTCCTGACTTTC

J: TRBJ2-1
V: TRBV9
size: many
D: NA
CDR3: CASSVGGDNEQFF
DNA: TGTGCCAGCAGCGTAGGTGGGGACAATGAGCAGTTCTTC

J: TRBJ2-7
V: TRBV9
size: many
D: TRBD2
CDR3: CASSVASGGYEQYF
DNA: TGTGCCAGCAGCGTAGCTAGCGGGGGTTACGAGCAGTACTTC

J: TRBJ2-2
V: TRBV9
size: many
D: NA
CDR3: CASSLTGTTGELFF
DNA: TGTGCCAGCAGCCTAACAGGGACGACCGGGGAGCTGTTTTTT

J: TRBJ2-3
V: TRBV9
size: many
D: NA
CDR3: CASSELSTDTQYF
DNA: TGTGCCAGCAGCGAGCTGAGCACAGATACGCAGTATTTT